This note documents a single TCR beta chain sequence. Its antigen is undetermined. These data are taken from a study of Ad26.COV2.S vaccination and SARS-CoV-2 variants. Overall study context: The authors gave Ad26.COV2.S intramuscularly, either once or twice 56 days apart. General study findings and limits: Vaccine and placebo recipients had similar non-spike TCR breadth. Responses of T cells in total may have been underestimated by the TCR breadth and depth analyses.

The sample's treatment: around 19 received Ad26.COV2.S at low or high dose, single or two shots; roughly 5 received placebo; per-sample allocation not given. Sampling was done on day 63 after the first vaccine or placebo injection. Vaccination used an Ad26 vector expressing Wuhan-strain SARS-CoV-2 spike. Profiling relied on immunoSEQ multiplex PCR, and the TCRdb table lists in-frame clones only, not all of them. The sample holds 440,000 or so clones, about 89% seen once. The receptor was isolated from a person aged 18-65 years who received the Ad26.COV2.S COVID-19 vaccine or a placebo. The sequencing here drew on peripheral blood, taken in a trial of Ad26.COV2.S vaccine versus placebo.

CDR3 loop: CASSPRDSAKPYADTQYF. The CDR3, as DNA: TGCGCCAGCAGCCCTAGGGACTCCGCCAAACCCTACGCAGATACGCAGTATTTT. The V and J genes are TRBV4-1 and TRBJ2-3; possible D gene TRBD2, 6 bases. V was pared by 4 bases and J by 4 bases, with 24 bases between. Germline CDR1 MGHRA, CDR2 YSYEKL. CDR3 length: 18 residues.